This T cell receptor (beta chain) was identified in a study of blood T cell repertoires in COVID-19 (dated by TCRdb to the early 2020s). The study in broad terms: Samples covering the acute and convalescent phases of COVID-19 were provided by collaborators in the United States, Italy and Spain. Deeply sampled blood TCRbeta repertoires from subjects exposed to, actively infected with, or recovered from COVID-19 were included in the dataset. Samples were obtained from the ongoing ImmuneRACE study (first 160 participants) and from over 1,000 subjects provided by 6 global collaborators. Where HLA class I and class II types were available, the types were taken from metadata supplied by the sample provider, not from assay-based typing. A freely available public database, intended as a resource for researchers studying the immune response to SARS-CoV-2, is where the repertoires were released. The sample metadata nearly always contained a de-identified subject ID, COVID-19 status, age in years and sex. The material from the prospective study consisted of cDNA or gDNA derived from T cells, B-cell-depleted T cells, or PBMCs.

On the study overall, not on this receptor specifically: The amount of clinical and demographic metadata varied by source and participant and was provided uncurated.

CDR1 KGHSH and CDR2 LQKENI were looked up in the germline V gene. V lost 5 bases and J lost 0 bases; the stretch between them is 13 bases long. The CDR3, from cysteine to phenylalanine, totals 16 residues. The CDR3 DNA has 48 bases and is translated from base 1. Points on this clone: This clone's antigen is unknown. There are no base qualities to consult, and no much larger clone falls within one base.

The immunoSEQ Assay, a bias-controlled multiplex PCR, was used to amplify TCRbeta CDR3 regions from genomic DNA. Concerning the study's data processing: Within the assay, amplification of reference gene primers was used to estimate how many nucleated cells each sample contained. Sequence reads were collapsed and filtered to measure the absolute abundance of every unique TCRbeta CDR3 rearrangement. For each sample, productive Simpson clonality was calculated as the square root of Simpson's diversity index over productive rearrangements. This is the immuneACCESS table as TCRdb keeps it, with only in-frame sequences that have V and J called. A part of the clones is gone; compared with another copy, unresolved V genes explain less than half, and the rest is unexplained. V and J calls and clone size are as listed in that table; D and trimming were resolved from the DNA. For this sample there are 200,000 to 250,000 clones; 82% appear just once. The ten largest clones represent 3.5% to 4% of the sample.

Whole blood was collected in K2EDTA tubes by collaborating institutions according to the institutions' own protocols. For TCRbeta analysis, collaborators shipped samples in one of three forms: frozen whole blood, isolated PBMCs, or DNA extracted from either of those sample types. The rearranged chain carries TRBV18 and TRBJ1-4; TRBD1 is perhaps the D gene, given 6 matching bases. Sequenced input: peripheral blood. This receptor was obtained from a woman aged 80 or over with acute or convalescent COVID-19. The sequenced DNA is TGTGCCAGCTCATCAAACAGGGATGCAACTAATGAAAAACTGTTTTTT. It encodes CASSSNRDATNEKLFF.